The 18 T cell receptor beta chains below were found in one sample sequenced in a study of blood T cell repertoires in COVID-19. This table comes from immunoSEQ multiplex PCR, and its TCRdb copy is limited to in-frame clones, with some not included. The sample records 75,000 or so clones, about four fifths being singletons. Source material: peripheral blood. The source of these receptors is a woman between 65 and 79 years old with acute or convalescent COVID-19.

The chain uses TRBV2 and TRBJ2-1, with a weak D call TRBD2 (5 bases). Trimming took 4 bases from V and 3 from J, leaving 7 bases between them. The CDR3 totals 13 residues. The germline gives CDR1 SNHLY, CDR2 FYNNEI. CDR3 bases: TGTGCCAGCAGTGTGGAGGACTACAATGAGCAGTTCTTC. It is translated as CASSVEDYNEQFF. The full variable domain, completed using reference TRBV2 and TRBJ2-1, is EPEVTQTPSHQVTQMGQEVILRCVPISNHLYFYWYRQILGQKVEFLVSFYNNEISEKSEIFDDQFSVERPDGSNFTLKIRSTKLEDSAMYFCASSVEDYNEQFFGPGTRLTVL.

V gene TRBV18 combines with J gene TRBJ1-5; possible D gene TRBD1, 5 bases. The CDR3 is made up of 14 amino acids. Trimming removed 3 bases at V and 6 bases at J, with 12 bases between. In germline, CDR1 is KGHSH, CDR2 LQKENI. The CDR3 sequence: CASSPGGIGQPQHF. The CDR3, as DNA: TGTGCCAGCTCACCGGGGGGGATAGGTCAGCCCCAGCATTTT.

V and J are TRBV5-1 and TRBJ2-7; D is perhaps TRBD1 (6 bases). The V end was cut by 2 bases, the J end by 2 bases, with 11 bases between. The CDR3 loop spans 14 amino acids. The germline V gene has CDR1 SGHRS and CDR2 YFSETQ. The CDR3 DNA reads as TGCGCCAGCAGCTTAGTCAGGGGCCCCTACGAGCAGTACTTC. Translated, it gives CASSLVRGPYEQYF.

The chain uses TRBV7-9 and TRBJ2-2; tentative D call: TRBD2 (5 bases). Germline assignment: CDR1 SEHNR and CDR2 FQNEAQ (reference sequence). The V and J ends lost 5 bases and 7 bases respectively, with 17 bases between them. The CDR3 covers 15 residues. The CDR3 reads CASSPAASPSGELFF. CDR3 DNA sequence: TGTGCCAGCAGCCCAGCGGCAAGCCCCAGCGGGGAGCTGTTTTTT.

This chain uses TRBV5-6 with TRBJ1-1; 10 nucleotides align to TRBD1. This CDR3 has 14 residues. V lost 4 bases to trimming and J lost 6 bases; unmatched junction nucleotides: 6. CDR1 and CDR2 (germline): SGHDT, YYEEEE. The CDR3 protein is CASSTGQGPAEAFF. DNA for the CDR3: TGTGCCAGCAGCACGGGACAGGGGCCCGCTGAAGCTTTCTTT.

The V call is TRBV19, the J call TRBJ2-1, with D hard to call. CDR3 length: 14 amino acids. The V gene's germline CDR1 is LNHDA and CDR2 SQIVND (reference sequence). V lost 10 bases and J lost 5, with 18 bases in between. In nucleotides, the CDR3 is TGTGCCATCCGGGTGGGTTCTAACGACAATGAGCAGTTCTTC. Translation: CAIRVGSNDNEQFF.

The chain uses TRBV6-5 and TRBJ2-7, with D tentatively TRBD1 (7 bases). Per the germline V gene, CDR1 is MNHEY and CDR2 is SVGAGI. The germline V and J ends were trimmed by 2 bases and 2 bases, with 13 bases remaining between them. CDR3 length equals 15 residues. This chain's CDR3 is CASSYQGGQAYEQYF. In nucleotides, the CDR3 is TGTGCCAGCAGTTACCAGGGGGGTCAGGCCTACGAGCAGTACTTC.

The chain has TRBV4-2 and TRBJ2-2; 11 bases fit TRBD2. Germline CDR1 is LGHNA and CDR2 is YNFKEQ. V dropped 0 bases and J dropped 4; count of bases not matched to a gene: 16. The CDR3 runs 21 residues. The CDR3 reads CASSQDRVLAGVSLVTGELFF. The CDR3 coding sequence is TGTGCCAGCAGCCAAGACAGGGTACTAGCGGGAGTTTCTTTGGTCACCGGGGAGCTGTTTTTT.

This chain connects TRBV2 to TRBJ2-1; D possibly corresponds to TRBD2 (5 bases). CDR1 is SNHLY, CDR2 FYNNEI, per germline. The CDR3 runs 13 residues. V was shortened by 3 bases and J by 8 bases, with 11 bases between the two germline ends. The CDR3 loop reads CASSELAVDEQFF. The CDR3, as DNA: TGTGCCAGCAGTGAGCTAGCAGTCGATGAGCAGTTCTTC.

CDR3 nucleotides: TGTGCCAGCAGAGCGGGGTTATCGGATTCACCCCTCCACTTT. It yields the protein CASRAGLSDSPLHF. The V gene is TRBV5-5, the J gene TRBJ1-6; D unclear. This CDR3 contains 14 residues. Germline V gene data show CDR1 as SGHKS and CDR2 as YYEKEE (reference sequence). The V and J ends lost 5 bases and 8 bases respectively, with 14 bases between them.

This sequence joins TRBV9 and TRBJ1-1; D possibly corresponds to TRBD1 (6 bases). Germline lookup yields CDR1 SGDLS and CDR2 YYNGEE. This CDR3 has 12 residues. Trimming shortened V by 10 bases and J by 7 bases, and 17 bases separated the two germline ends. The CDR3 region is CARGGGGFEAFF. Here the CDR3 DNA reads TGTGCCCGCGGGGGCGGGGGGTTTGAAGCTTTCTTT.

This clone was picked up one time. The CDR3, as DNA: TGTGCCAGCAGCCAAACTTTCGGCCAGGGGAGCAATCAGCCCCAGCATTTT. Translated, it gives CASSQTFGQGSNQPQHF. The genes are TRBV3-1 (or the pseudogene TRBV3-2) and TRBJ1-5, with a possible D match to TRBD1 (6 bases). The CDR3 runs to 17 residues. V was shortened by 2 bases and J by 1 base, with 15 bases between the two germline ends. Germline-derived CDR1 and CDR2 are LGHDT and YNNKEL (reference sequence).

The chain carries TRBV14 and TRBJ1-1; D is unresolved. Deletions cut 0 bases from V and 5 bases from J, with 19 bases between. The CDR3 totals 17 residues. Germline loops: CDR1 SGHDN, CDR2 FVKESK. In DNA, the CDR3 is TGTGCCAGCAGCCAAGAACAATGGAGTACGTGGAATACTGAAGCTTTCTTT. It is translated as CASSQEQWSTWNTEAFF.

The chain couples TRBV5-5 to TRBJ1-5; 10 nucleotides match TRBD1. The CDR3 has 16 amino acids. After removal of 4 bases from V and 9 bases from J, the junction contained 13 bases not matched to a gene. Germline V gene data show CDR1 as SGHKS and CDR2 as YYEKEE (reference sequence). CDR3 sequence: CASSLGTGVVNGPQHF. The CDR3 nucleotides read TGTGCCAGCAGCCTCGGGACAGGGGTGGTTAATGGGCCCCAGCATTTT.

The rearrangement links TRBV7-9 to TRBJ2-3; D unclear. The CDR3 totals 15 residues. CDR1 and CDR2 (germline): SEHNR, FQNEAQ (reference sequence). V shed 1 base and J shed 3 bases, with 11 bases lying between them. CDR3 bases: TGTGCCAGCAGCTTAGACAGTTTTATTACAGATACGCAGTATTTT. It yields the protein CASSLDSFITDTQYF. Full variable domain (remainder filled in from reference TRBV7-9 and TRBJ2-3): DTGVSQNPRHKITKRGQNVTFRCDPISEHNRLYWYRQTLGQGPEFLTYFQNEAQLEKSRLLSDRFSAERPKGSFSTLEIQRTEQGDSAMYLCASSLDSFITDTQYFGPGTRLTVL.

The rearrangement uses TRBV5-4 and TRBJ2-7, with 9 positions matching TRBD2. The CDR3 loop spans 15 amino acids. Germline CDR1 and CDR2: SGHNT and YYREEE (reference sequence). The J segment lost 2 bases and the V segment lost 4 bases, leaving 7 bases of the junction unmatched. Written as DNA, the CDR3 is TGTGCCAGCAGCGGAGAGAGCGGGAGGCCCTACGAGCAGTACTTC. Encoded protein: CASSGESGRPYEQYF.

This chain links TRBV19 with TRBJ2-2; TRBD2 is a possible D gene (6 bases). Germline CDR1 is LNHDA and CDR2 is SQIVND (reference sequence). V dropped 11 bases and J dropped 1 base, with 14 bases sitting between them. This CDR3 contains 14 residues. CDR3 DNA: TGTGCCGGCTCCGGGCGGGAGAACACCGGGGAGCTGTTTTTT. This gives the protein CAGSGRENTGELFF.

V is TRBV7-3 and J is TRBJ1-6; D is unresolved. V was pared by 0 bases and J by 8 bases, with 5 bases between. CDR1 is SGHTA and CDR2 is FQGTGA in the germline V gene. This CDR3 contains 13 residues. The CDR3 protein is CASSLTSDSPLHF. In nucleotides, the CDR3 is TGTGCCAGCAGCTTAACCTCCGATTCACCCCTCCACTTT.